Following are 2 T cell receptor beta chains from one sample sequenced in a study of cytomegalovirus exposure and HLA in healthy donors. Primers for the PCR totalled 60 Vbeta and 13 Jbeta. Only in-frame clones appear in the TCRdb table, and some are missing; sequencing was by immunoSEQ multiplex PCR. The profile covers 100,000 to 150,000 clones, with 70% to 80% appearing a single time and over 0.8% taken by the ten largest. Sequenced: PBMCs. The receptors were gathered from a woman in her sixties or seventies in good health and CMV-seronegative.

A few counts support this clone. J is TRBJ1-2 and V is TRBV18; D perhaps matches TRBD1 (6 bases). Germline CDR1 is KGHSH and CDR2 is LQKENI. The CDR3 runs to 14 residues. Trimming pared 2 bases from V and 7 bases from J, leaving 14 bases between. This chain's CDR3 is CASSPTLDSGGYTF. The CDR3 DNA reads TGTGCCAGCTCACCAACCTTGGACAGTGGTGGCTACACCTTC.

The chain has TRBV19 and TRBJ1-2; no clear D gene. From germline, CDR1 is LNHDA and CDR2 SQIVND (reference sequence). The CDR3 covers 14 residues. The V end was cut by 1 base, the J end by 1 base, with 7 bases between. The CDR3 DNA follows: TGTGCCAGTAGTATAGGAGTCAATAACTATGGCTACACCTTC. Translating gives CASSIGVNNYGYTF.